The 9 T cell receptor beta chains given below trace back to one sample, sequenced in a study of cytomegalovirus exposure and HLA in healthy donors. In the PCR, 60 Vbeta and 13 Jbeta primers were used. Some clones are missing from TCRdb's copy, which holds only in-frame ones; the method was immunoSEQ multiplex PCR. The repertoire includes 150,000 to 200,000 clones, around three quarters of them detected once, and roughly 3.7% sits in the top ten. The sequencing sample was made of PBMCs. The receptor source for this set is a man aged 25 to 45 in good health and CMV-seropositive.

CDR3 region: CASSDKNYEQYF. As DNA, the CDR3 is TGTGCCAGCAGTGATAAAAACTACGAGCAGTACTTC. The chain employs TRBV25-1 and TRBJ2-7; no clear D gene. The V end lost 3 bases, the J end lost 3 bases, and 6 bases lay between the germline ends. Germline V CDR1 and CDR2: MGHDK, SYGVNS. The CDR3 is 12 residues long.

The gene calls are TRBV7-9 and TRBJ2-5; 8 bases agree with TRBD1. The CDR3 loop spans 14 amino acids. J was trimmed by 4 bases and V by 5 bases; bases with no gene match: 6. CDR1 is SEHNR and CDR2 is FQNEAQ in the germline V gene (reference sequence). CDR3 in DNA: TGTGCCAGCAGCCCCAGGGGGCTGGGAGAGACCCAGTACTTC. Translating gives CASSPRGLGETQYF.

This CDR3 reads CASSKGQGVHEQYF. DNA of the CDR3: TGTGCCAGCAGTAAGGGACAGGGTGTACACGAGCAGTACTTC. The chain employs TRBV6-6 and TRBJ2-7, with 9 bases fitting TRBD1. The length of the CDR3 is 14 residues. V lost 5 bases and J lost 5; bases outside the gene matches: 7. Germline-derived CDR1 and CDR2 are MNHNY and SVGAGI (reference sequence).

In this sample, this clone turned up a few times. The chain joins TRBV16 to TRBJ2-7; D possibly corresponds to TRBD1 (6 bases). This CDR3 is 14 amino acids long. V was cut by 1 base and J by 5 bases, with 12 bases left in between. Germline CDR1 is KGHSY and CDR2 is FQNENV. The CDR3 sequence is CASSQLQQGNEQYF. DNA for the CDR3: TGTGCCAGCAGCCAATTGCAACAGGGCAACGAGCAGTACTTC.

This chain joins TRBV30 and TRBJ2-7, with unresolved D. The ends were cut back, 2 bases at V and 7 bases at J, with 9 bases in the middle. From germline, CDR1 is GTSNPN and CDR2 SVGIG (reference sequence). The CDR3 length is 11 residues. CDR3 protein: CAWSSTREQYF. The CDR3 DNA reads TGTGCCTGGAGTTCGACGAGGGAGCAGTACTTC.

The chain has TRBV11-2 and TRBJ2-5, with D perhaps TRBD2 (5 bases). The V and J ends lost 5 bases and 5 bases respectively, with 18 bases between them. CDR1 and CDR2 (germline): SGHAT, FQNNGV. CDR3 length equals 15 residues. The CDR3 sequence is CASSHQLSPGETQYF. The CDR3 DNA is TGTGCCAGCAGCCACCAACTTTCCCCGGGGGAGACCCAGTACTTC.

The chain is built from TRBV30 and TRBJ1-3, with D possibly TRBD1 on 5 matching bases. Germline V gene sequence: CDR1 GTSNPN, CDR2 SVGIG (reference sequence). Trimming cost V 4 bases and J 2 bases, with 9 bases left between them. The CDR3 is 13 residues long. The CDR3 DNA reads as TGTGCCTGGACCCAGGGTGCTGGAAACACCATATATTTT. As protein: CAWTQGAGNTIYF.

V and J are TRBV19 and TRBJ2-5; 7 positions match TRBD2. The V segment lost 1 base and the J segment 11 bases; nucleotides outside the gene matches: 10. The germline gives CDR1 LNHDA, CDR2 SQIVND (reference sequence). The CDR3 spans 14 residues. CDR3 nucleotide sequence: TGTGCCAGTAGTATAGGTCCTAGCGGCGCTCTTCAGTACTTC. It encodes CASSIGPSGALQYF.

The rearrangement links TRBV28 to TRBJ1-4, with no clear D. The CDR3 spans 14 residues. Germline V lookup: CDR1 MDHEN, CDR2 SYDVKM. Trimming pared 4 bases from V and 3 bases from J, leaving 9 bases between. The CDR3 protein is CASSSPGSNEKLFF. The CDR3 DNA is TGTGCCAGCAGTTCTCCAGGATCTAATGAAAAACTGTTTTTT.